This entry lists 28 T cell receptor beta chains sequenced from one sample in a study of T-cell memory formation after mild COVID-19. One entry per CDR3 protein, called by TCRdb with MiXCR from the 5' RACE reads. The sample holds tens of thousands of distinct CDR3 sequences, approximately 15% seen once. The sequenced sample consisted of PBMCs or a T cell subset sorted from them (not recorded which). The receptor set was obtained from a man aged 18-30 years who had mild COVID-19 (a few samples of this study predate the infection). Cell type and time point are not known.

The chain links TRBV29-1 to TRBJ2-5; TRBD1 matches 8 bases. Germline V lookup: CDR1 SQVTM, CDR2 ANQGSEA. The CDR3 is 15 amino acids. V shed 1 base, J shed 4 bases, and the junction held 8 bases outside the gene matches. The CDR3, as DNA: TGCAGCGTTGAAGGGGGCAGGGGGCAGGGAGAGACCCAGTACTTC. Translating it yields CSVEGGRGQGETQYF.

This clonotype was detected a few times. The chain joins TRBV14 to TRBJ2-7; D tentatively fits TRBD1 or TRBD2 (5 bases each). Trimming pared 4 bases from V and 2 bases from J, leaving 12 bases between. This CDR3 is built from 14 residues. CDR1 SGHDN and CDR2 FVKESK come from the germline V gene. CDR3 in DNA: TGTGCCAGCAGCCGACGAGGGGTTACCTACGAGCAGTACTTC. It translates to CASSRRGVTYEQYF.

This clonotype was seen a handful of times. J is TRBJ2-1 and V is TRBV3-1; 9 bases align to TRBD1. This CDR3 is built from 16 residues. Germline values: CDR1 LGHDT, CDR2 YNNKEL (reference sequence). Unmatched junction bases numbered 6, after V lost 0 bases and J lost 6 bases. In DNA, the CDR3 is TGTGCCAGCAGCCAAGAAACAGGGGGCCTCGGCAATGAGCAGTTCTTC. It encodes CASSQETGGLGNEQFF.

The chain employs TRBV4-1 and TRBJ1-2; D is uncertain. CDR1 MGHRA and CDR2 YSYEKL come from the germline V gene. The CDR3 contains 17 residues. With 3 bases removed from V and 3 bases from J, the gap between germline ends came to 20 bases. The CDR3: CASSQSPRPDGYYGYTF. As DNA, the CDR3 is TGCGCCAGCAGCCAGTCCCCCCGACCGGACGGCTACTATGGCTACACCTTC.

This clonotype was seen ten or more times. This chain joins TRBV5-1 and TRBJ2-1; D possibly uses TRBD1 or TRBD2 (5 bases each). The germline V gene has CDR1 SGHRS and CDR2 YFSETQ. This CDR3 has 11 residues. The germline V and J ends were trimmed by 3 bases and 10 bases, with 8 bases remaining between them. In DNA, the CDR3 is TGCGCCAGCAGCTGGGACCTCGAGCAGTTCTTC. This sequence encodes CASSWDLEQFF. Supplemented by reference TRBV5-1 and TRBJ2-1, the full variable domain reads KAGVTQTPRYLIKTRGQQVTLSCSPISGHRSVSWYQQTPGQGLQFLFEYFSETQRNKGNFPGRFSGRQFSNSRSEMNVSTLELGDSALYLCASSWDLEQFFGPGTRLTVL.

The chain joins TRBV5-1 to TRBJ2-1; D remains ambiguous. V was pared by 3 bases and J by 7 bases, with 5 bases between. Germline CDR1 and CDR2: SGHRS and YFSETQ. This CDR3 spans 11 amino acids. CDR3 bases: TGCGCCAGCAGCTCCTCTAATGAGCAGTTCTTC. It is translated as CASSSSNEQFF.

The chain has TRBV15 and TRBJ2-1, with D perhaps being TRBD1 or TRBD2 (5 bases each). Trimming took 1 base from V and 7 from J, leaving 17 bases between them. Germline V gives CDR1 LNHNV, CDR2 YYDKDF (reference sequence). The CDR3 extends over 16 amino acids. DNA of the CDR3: TGTGCCACCAGCAGAGCTCGAGGGGCCCTGTTAAATGAGCAGTTCTTC. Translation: CATSRARGALLNEQFF.

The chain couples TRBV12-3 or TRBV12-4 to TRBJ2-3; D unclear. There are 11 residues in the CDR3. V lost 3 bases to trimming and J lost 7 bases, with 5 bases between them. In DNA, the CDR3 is TGTGCCAGCAGTTTTTTAAATACGCAGTATTTT. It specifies CASSFLNTQYF.

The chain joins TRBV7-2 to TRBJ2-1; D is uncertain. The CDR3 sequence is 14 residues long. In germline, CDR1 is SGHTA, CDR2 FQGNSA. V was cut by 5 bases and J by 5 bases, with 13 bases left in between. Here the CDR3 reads CASSPSRPHNEQFF. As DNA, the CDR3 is TGTGCCAGCAGCCCTAGTCGCCCTCACAATGAGCAGTTCTTC.

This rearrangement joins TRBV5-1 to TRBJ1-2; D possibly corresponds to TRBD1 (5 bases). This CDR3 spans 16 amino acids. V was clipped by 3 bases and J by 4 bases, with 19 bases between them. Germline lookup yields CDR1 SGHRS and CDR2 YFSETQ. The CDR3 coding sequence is TGCGCCAGCAGCTCGTATCCCCCGGGGCCCGTCTATGGCTACACCTTC. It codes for CASSSYPPGPVYGYTF.

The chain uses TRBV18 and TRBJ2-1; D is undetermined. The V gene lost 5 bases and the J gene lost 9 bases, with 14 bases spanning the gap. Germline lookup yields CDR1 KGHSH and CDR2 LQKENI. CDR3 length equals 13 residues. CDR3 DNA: TGTGCCAGCTCATATACCCGTAGCACTGAGCAGTTCTTC. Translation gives CASSYTRSTEQFF. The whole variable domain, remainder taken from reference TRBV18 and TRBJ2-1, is NAGVMQNPRHLVRRRGQEARLRCSPMKGHSHVYWYRQLPEEGLKFMVYLQKENIIDESGMPKERFSAEFPKEGPSILRIQQVVRGDSAAYFCASSYTRSTEQFFGPGTRLTVL.

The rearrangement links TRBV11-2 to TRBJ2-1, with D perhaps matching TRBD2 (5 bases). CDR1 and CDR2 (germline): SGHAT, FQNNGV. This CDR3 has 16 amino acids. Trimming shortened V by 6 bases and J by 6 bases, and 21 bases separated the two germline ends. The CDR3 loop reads CASRLTERVTINEQFF. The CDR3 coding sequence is TGTGCCAGCAGGCTTACGGAGAGGGTGACTATCAATGAGCAGTTCTTC. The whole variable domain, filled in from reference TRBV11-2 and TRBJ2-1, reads EAGVAQSPRYKIIEKRQSVAFWCNPISGHATLYWYQQILGQGPKLLIQFQNNGVVDDSQLPKDRFSAERLKGVDSTLKIQPAKLEDSAVYLCASRLTERVTINEQFFGPGTRLTVL.

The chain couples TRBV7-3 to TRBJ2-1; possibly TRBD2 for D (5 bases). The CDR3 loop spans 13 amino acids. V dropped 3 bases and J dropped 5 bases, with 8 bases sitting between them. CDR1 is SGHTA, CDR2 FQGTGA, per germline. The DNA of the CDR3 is TGTGCCAGCAGCTTCGAGGGAAACAATGAGCAGTTCTTC. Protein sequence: CASSFEGNNEQFF.

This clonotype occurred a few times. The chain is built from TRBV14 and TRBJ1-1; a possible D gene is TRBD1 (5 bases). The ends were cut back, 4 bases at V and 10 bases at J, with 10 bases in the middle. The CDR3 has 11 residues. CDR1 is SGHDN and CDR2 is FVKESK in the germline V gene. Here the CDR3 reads CASSPGRVAFF. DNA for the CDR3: TGTGCCAGCAGCCCGGGACGTGTAGCTTTCTTT.

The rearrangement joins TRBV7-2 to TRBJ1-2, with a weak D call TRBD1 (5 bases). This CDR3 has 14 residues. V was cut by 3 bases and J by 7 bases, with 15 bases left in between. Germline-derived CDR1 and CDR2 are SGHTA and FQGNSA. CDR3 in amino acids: CASSFGGWGAGYTF. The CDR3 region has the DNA TGTGCCAGCAGCTTTGGAGGGTGGGGCGCTGGCTACACCTTC.

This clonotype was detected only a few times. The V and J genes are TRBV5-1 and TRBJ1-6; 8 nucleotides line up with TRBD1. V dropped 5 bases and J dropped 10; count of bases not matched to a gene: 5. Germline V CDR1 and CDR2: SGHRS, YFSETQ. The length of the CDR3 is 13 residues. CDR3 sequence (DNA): TGCGCCAGCAGGGGGACAGGAGAATCACCCCTCCACTTT. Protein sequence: CASRGTGESPLHF. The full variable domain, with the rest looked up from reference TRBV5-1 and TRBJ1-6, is KAGVTQTPRYLIKTRGQQVTLSCSPISGHRSVSWYQQTPGQGLQFLFEYFSETQRNKGNFPGRFSGRQFSNSRSEMNVSTLELGDSALYLCASRGTGESPLHFGNGTRLTVT.

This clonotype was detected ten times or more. This CDR3 is CASSDNVASMADTQYF. CDR3 bases: TGTGCCAGCAGTGACAACGTTGCTAGCATGGCAGATACGCAGTATTTT. The V and J genes are TRBV6-4 and TRBJ2-3; weak D call: TRBD2 (5 bases). The CDR3 is 16 amino acids. V dropped 2 bases and J dropped 4 bases, with 16 bases sitting between them. Germline V CDR1 and CDR2: MRHNA, SNTAGT.

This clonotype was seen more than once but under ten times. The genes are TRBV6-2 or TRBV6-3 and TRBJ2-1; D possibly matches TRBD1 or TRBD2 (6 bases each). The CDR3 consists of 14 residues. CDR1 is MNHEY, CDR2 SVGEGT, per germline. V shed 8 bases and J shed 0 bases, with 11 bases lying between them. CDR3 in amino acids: CASGPGASYNEQFF. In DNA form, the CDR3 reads TGTGCCAGCGGGCCGGGGGCCTCCTACAATGAGCAGTTCTTC.

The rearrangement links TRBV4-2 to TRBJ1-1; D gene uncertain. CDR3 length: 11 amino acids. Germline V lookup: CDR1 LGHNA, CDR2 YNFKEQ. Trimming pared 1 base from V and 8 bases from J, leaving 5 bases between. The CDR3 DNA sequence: TGTGCCAGCAGCCAAGGGAACGAAGCTTTCTTT. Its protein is CASSQGNEAFF.

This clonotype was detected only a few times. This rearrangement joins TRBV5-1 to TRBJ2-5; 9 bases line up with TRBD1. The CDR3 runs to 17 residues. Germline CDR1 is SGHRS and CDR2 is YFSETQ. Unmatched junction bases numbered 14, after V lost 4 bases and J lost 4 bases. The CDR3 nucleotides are TGCGCCAGCAGCCCGACGACAGGGGGAGGGTTTGCAGAGACCCAGTACTTC. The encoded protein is CASSPTTGGGFAETQYF.

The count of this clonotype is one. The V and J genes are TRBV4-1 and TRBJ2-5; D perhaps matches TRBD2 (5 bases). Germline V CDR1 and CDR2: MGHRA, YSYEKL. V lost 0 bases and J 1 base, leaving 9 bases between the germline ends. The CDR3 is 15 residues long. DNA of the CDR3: TGCGCCAGCAGCCAAGATTGGACTTTCCAAGAGACCCAGTACTTC. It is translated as CASSQDWTFQETQYF.

This CDR3 reads CASSLVEGYEQYF. CDR3 bases: TGTGCCAGCAGCTTAGTGGAGGGCTACGAGCAGTACTTC. The chain carries TRBV7-9 and TRBJ2-7, with a possible D match to TRBD2 (6 bases). Trimming took 1 base from V and 3 from J, leaving 7 bases between them. From germline, CDR1 is SEHNR and CDR2 FQNEAQ (reference sequence). The CDR3 sequence is 13 residues long. Using reference TRBV7-9 and TRBJ2-7 for the parts outside the CDR3, the full variable domain is DTGVSQNPRHKITKRGQNVTFRCDPISEHNRLYWYRQTLGQGPEFLTYFQNEAQLEKSRLLSDRFSAERPKGSFSTLEIQRTEQGDSAMYLCASSLVEGYEQYFGPGTRLTVT.

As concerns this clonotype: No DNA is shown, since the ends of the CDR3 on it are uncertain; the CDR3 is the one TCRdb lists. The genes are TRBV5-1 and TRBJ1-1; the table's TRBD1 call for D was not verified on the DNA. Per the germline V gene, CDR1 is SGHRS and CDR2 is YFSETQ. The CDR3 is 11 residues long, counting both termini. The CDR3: CASTSGRRAFF.

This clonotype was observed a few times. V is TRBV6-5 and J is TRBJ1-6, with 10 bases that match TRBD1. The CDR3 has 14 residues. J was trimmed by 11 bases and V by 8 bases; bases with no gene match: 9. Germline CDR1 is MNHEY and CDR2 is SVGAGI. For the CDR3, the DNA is TGTGCCAGCTTAGCCGGGACAGGGGCTACACCCCTCCACTTT. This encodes CASLAGTGATPLHF.

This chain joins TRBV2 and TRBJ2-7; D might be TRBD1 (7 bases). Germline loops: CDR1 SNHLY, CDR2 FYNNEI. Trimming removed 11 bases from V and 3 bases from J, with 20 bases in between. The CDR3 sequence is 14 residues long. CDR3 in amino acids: CAVEDRREHYEQYF. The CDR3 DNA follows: TGTGCCGTCGAGGACAGGCGGGAACACTACGAGCAGTACTTC.

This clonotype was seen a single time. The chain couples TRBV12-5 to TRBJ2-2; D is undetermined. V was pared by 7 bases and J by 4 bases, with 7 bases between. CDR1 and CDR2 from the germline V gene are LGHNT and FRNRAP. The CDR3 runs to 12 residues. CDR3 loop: CASAWGTGELFF. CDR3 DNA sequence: TGTGCTAGTGCTTGGGGCACCGGGGAGCTGTTTTTT. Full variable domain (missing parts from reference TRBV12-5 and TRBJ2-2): DARVTQTPRHKVTEMGQEVTMRCQPILGHNTVFWYRQTMMQGLELLAYFRNRAPLDDSGMPKDRFSAEMPDATLATLKIQPSEPRDSAVYFCASAWGTGELFFGEGSRLTVL.

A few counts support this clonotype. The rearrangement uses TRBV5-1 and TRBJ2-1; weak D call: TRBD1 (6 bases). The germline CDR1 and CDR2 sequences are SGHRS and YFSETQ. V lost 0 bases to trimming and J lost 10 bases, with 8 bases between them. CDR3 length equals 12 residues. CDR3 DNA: TGCGCCAGCAGCTTGGTTGGGGGCGAGCAGTTCTTC. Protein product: CASSLVGGEQFF.

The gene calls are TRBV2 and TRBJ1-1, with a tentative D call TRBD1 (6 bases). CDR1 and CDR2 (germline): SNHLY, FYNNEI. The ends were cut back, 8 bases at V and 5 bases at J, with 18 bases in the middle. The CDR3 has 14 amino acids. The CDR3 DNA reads TGTGCCAGCGGGGTCTGGGGGCAGGGTACTGAAGCTTTCTTT. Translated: CASGVWGQGTEAFF.